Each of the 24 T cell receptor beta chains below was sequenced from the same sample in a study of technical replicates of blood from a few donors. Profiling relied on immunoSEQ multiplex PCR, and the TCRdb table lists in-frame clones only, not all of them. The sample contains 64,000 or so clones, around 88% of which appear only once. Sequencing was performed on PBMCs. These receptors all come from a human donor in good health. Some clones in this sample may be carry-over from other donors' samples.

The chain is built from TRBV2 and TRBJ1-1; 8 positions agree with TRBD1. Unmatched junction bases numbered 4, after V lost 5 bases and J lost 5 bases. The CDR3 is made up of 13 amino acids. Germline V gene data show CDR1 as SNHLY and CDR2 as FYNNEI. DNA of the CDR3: TGTGCCAGCAGTAGACAGGGGACTACTGAAGCTTTCTTT. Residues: CASSRQGTTEAFF.

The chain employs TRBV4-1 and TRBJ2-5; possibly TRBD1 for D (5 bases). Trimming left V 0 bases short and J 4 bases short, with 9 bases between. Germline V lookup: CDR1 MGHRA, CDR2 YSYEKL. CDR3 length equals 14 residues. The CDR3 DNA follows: TGCGCCAGCAGCCAAGATTCAGGGTTAGAGACCCAGTACTTC. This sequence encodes CASSQDSGLETQYF.

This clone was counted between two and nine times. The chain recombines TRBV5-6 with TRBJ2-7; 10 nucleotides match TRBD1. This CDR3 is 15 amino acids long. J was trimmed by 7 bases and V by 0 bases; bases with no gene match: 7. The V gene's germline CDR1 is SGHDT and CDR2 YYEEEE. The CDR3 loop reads CASSLVGTGVGEQYF. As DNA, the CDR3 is TGTGCCAGCAGCTTGGTCGGGACAGGGGTAGGAGAGCAGTACTTC.

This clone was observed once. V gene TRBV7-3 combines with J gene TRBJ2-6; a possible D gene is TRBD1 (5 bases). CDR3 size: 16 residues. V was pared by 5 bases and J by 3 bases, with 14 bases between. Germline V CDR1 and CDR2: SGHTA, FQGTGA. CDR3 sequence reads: CASSPGNSGGANVLTF. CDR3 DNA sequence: TGTGCCAGCAGCCCAGGGAATTCCGGTGGGGCCAACGTCCTGACTTTC.

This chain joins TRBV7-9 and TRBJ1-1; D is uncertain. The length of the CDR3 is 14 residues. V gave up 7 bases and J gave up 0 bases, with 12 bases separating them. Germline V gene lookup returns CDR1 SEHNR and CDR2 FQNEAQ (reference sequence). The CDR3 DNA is TGTGCCAGCACCACTCGGGAGTTGAACACTGAAGCTTTCTTT. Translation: CASTTRELNTEAFF.

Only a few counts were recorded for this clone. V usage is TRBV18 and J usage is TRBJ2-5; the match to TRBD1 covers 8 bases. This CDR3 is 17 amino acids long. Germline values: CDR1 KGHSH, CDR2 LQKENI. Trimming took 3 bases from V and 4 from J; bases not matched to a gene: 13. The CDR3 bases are TGTGCCAGCTCACCCTTCGTGGACAGGGTTAGGAGAGAGACCCAGTACTTC. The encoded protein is CASSPFVDRVRRETQYF.

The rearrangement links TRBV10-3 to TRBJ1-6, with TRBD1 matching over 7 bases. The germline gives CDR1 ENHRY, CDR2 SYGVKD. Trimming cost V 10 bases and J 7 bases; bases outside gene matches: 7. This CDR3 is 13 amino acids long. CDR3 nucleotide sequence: TGTGCCACAAGACAGGGTAAGAATTCACCCCTCCACTTT. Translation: CATRQGKNSPLHF.

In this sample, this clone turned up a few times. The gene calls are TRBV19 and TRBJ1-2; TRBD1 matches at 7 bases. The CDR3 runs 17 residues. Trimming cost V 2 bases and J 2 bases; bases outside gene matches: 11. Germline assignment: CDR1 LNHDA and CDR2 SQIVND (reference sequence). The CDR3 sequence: CASSIRDRARGNYGYTF. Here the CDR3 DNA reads TGTGCCAGTAGTATACGCGACAGGGCACGGGGAAACTATGGCTACACCTTC.

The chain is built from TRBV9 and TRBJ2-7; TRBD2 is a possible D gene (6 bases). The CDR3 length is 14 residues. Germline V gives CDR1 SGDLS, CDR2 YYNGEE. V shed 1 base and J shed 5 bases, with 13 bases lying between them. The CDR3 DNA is TGTGCCAGCAGCGTAACCGGGGGTCCGAACGAGCAGTACTTC. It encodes CASSVTGGPNEQYF.

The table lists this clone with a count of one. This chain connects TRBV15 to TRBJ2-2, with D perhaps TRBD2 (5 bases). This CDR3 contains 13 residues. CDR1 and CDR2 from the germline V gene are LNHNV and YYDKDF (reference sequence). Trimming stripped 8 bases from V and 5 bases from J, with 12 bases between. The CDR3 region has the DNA TGTGCCACCGGGAGCGTGAGAACCGGGGAGCTGTTTTTT. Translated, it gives CATGSVRTGELFF.

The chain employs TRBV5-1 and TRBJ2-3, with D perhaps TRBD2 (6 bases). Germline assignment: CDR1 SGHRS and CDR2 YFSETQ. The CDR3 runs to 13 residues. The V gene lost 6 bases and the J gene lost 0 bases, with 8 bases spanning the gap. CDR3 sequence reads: CASNSGSTDTQYF. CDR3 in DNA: TGCGCCAGCAATAGCGGAAGCACAGATACGCAGTATTTT.

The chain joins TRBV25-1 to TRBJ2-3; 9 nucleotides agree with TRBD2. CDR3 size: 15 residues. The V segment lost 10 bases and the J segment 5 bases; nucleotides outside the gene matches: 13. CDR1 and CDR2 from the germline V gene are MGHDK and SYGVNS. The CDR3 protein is CATLPSGGLGDTQYF. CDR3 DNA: TGTGCCACCCTGCCCAGCGGGGGGCTTGGAGATACGCAGTATTTT.

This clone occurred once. In DNA form, the CDR3 reads TGTGCCAGCTCCCAACAGGGCCCGGGGGCCAACGTCCTGACTTTC. This translates into CASSQQGPGANVLTF. V and J are TRBV18 and TRBJ2-6, with D maybe TRBD1 (6 bases). The CDR3 extends over 15 amino acids. Germline CDR1 and CDR2: KGHSH and LQKENI. V was cut by 6 bases and J by 4 bases, with 13 bases left in between.

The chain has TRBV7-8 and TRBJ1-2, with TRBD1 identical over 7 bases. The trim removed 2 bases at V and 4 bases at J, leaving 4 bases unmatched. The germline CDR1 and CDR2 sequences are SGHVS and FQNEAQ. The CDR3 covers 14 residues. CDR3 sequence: CASSLTGQPYGYTF. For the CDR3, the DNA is TGTGCCAGCAGCTTAACGGGACAGCCCTATGGCTACACCTTC.

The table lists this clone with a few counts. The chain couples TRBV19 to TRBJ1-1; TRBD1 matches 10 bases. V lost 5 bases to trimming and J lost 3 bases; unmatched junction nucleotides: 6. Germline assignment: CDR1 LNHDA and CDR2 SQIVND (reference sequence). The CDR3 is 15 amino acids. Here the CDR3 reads CASSGAGTGDTEAFF. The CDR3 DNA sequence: TGTGCCAGTAGTGGGGCCGGGACAGGGGACACTGAAGCTTTCTTT.

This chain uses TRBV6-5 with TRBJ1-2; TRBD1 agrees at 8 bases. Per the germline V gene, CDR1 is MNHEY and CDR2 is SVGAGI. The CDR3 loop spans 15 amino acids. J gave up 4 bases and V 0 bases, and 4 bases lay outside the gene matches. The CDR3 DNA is TGTGCCAGCAGTTACTCGGGACAGGACACCTATGGCTACACCTTC. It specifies CASSYSGQDTYGYTF.

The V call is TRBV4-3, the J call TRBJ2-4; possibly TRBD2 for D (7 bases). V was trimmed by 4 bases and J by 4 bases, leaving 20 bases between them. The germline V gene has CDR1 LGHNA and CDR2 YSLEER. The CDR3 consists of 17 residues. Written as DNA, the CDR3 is TGCGCCAGCAGCCCTCGGGGGGCTTGGGGGCAAAAAAACATTCAGTACTTC. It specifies CASSPRGAWGQKNIQYF.

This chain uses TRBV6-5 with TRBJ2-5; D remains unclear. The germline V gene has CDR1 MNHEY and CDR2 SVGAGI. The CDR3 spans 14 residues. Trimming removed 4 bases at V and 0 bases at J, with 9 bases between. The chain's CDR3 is CASSLSGNQETQYF. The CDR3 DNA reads TGTGCCAGCAGTTTGTCAGGCAACCAAGAGACCCAGTACTTC.

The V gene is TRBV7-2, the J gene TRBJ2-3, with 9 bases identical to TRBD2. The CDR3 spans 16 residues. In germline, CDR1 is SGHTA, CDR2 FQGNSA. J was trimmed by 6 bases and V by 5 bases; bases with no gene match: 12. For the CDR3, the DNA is TGTGCCAGCAGCCCAGAGGGCGGGAGGGTTCGTGATACGCAGTATTTT. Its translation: CASSPEGGRVRDTQYF. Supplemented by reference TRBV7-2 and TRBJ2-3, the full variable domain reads GAGVSQSPSNKVTEKGKDVELRCDPISGHTALYWYRQSLGQGLEFLIYFQGNSAPDKSGLPSDRFSAERTGGSVSTLTIQRTQQEDSAVYLCASSPEGGRVRDTQYFGPGTRLTVL.

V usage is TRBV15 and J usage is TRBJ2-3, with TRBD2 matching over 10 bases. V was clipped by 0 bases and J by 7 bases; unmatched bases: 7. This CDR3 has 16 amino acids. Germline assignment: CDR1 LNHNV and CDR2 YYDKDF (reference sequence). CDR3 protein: CATSREYLAGDNTQYF. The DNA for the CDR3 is TGTGCCACCAGCAGAGAGTACCTAGCGGGAGACAATACGCAGTATTTT.

CDR3 DNA: TGTGCCAGCAGTTACGGTTCGGGTAGGGGTAATTCACCCCTCCACTTT. Translated, it gives CASSYGSGRGNSPLHF. The chain carries TRBV6-5 and TRBJ1-6; tentative D call: TRBD1 (5 bases). V was pared by 2 bases and J by 6 bases, with 14 bases between. This CDR3 is built from 16 residues. CDR1 and CDR2 (germline): MNHEY, SVGAGI.

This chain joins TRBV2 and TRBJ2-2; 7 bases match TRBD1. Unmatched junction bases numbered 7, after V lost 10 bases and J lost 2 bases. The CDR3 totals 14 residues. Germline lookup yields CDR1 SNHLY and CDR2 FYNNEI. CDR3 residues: CATLGTDNTGELFF. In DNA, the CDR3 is TGTGCCACTCTTGGGACAGACAACACCGGGGAGCTGTTTTTT. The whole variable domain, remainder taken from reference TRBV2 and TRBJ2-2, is EPEVTQTPSHQVTQMGQEVILRCVPISNHLYFYWYRQILGQKVEFLVSFYNNEISEKSEIFDDQFSVERPDGSNFTLKIRSTKLEDSAMYFCATLGTDNTGELFFGEGSRLTVL.

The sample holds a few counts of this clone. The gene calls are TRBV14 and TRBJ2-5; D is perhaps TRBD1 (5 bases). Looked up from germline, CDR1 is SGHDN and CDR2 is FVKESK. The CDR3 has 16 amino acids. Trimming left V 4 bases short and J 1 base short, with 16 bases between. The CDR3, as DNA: TGTGCCAGCAGCCGCATATCTTTGGGGCTCCAAGAGACCCAGTACTTC. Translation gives CASSRISLGLQETQYF.

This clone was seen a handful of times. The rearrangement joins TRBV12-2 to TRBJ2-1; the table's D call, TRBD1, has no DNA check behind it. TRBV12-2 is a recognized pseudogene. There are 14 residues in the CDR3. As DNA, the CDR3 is TGTGCAAGTCGCTTAGCGGGGGCCCCTCCAGAGCAGTTCTTC. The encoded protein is CASRLAGAPPEQFF.